This T cell receptor (beta chain) was sequenced in a study of OX40 agonist ivuxolimab in advanced cancers. Regarding the complete study: Ivuxolimab was a fully human IgG2 agonistic monoclonal antibody targeting the costimulatory receptor OX40 (CD134). Intravenous ivuxolimab was administered to patients every 2 weeks at six dose levels: 0.01, 0.1, 0.3, 1.5, 3 and 10 mg/kg. Of the 50 or so patients in dose escalation, around 20 had hepatocellular carcinoma, roughly 15 had melanoma, 9 had renal cell carcinoma and 9 had head and neck cancer. In the dose-escalation cohort, more than 80% of patients were male, and the mean age was roughly 60 years with a range of roughly 20 to 79. Patients were allowed to have had prior anti-PD-1, anti-PD-L1 or anti-CTLA-4 therapy, and 40% to 45% of the dose-escalation patients had previously received checkpoint inhibitors. Three dose-escalation patients achieved partial responses, one with hepatocellular carcinoma and two with cutaneous melanoma. The point of sequencing TCRbeta in the periphery was to test whether ivuxolimab changed TCR sequence diversity and drove clonal T-cell expansion. The paper covers the monotherapy dose-escalation part of the phase I ivuxolimab trial, which included N ≈ 52 patients.

Beyond this particular receptor, the publication reports: At doses of 0.1 to 3.0 mg/kg, clonal expansion of both CD4+ and CD8+ blood T cells was observed from baseline to week 6. After ivuxolimab, expanded clones were on average more numerous among CD8+ T cells than among CD4+ T cells. Antigen specificity was not determined for the clonally expanded peripheral T cells. In the 0.1-3.0 mg/kg groups, partial responders were among the patients with the lowest normalized peripheral clonal expansion, particularly in CD8+ T cells. Low levels of normalized T-cell clonal expansion were also seen in some nonresponding patients.

Patients with autoimmune disease history or receiving systemic immunosuppression were excluded from the trial. In every dose cohort, peripheral blood was drawn for TCR sequencing at baseline, cycle 4 day 1, and cycle 7 day 1. The samples were taken from a phase I, first-in-human, multicenter, open-label dose-escalation trial of ivuxolimab. Adults with locally advanced or metastatic melanoma, renal cell, hepatocellular, or head and neck squamous cell carcinoma were enrolled in the trial. CD4+ and CD8+ T cells were sorted separately from peripheral blood before TCR sequencing. For sequencing of the TCRbeta CDR3 region, genomic DNA was extracted from the sorted cells. The immunoSEQ Assay was used for sequencing of TCRbeta CDR3 regions. TCRdb limited this immuneACCESS table to in-frame rearrangements with V and J called. A share of clones is missing; checked studies link under half to unresolved V genes, and the rest is unexplained. The sample table records just under 75,000 clones; over 75% of these occur just once. The ten biggest clones cover approximately 0.5% of the sample.

The CDR3 contains 13 residues, cysteine and phenylalanine counted. Just the 39-base CDR3 DNA is kept, in frame starting at base 1. Trimming leaves V shorter by 8 bases and J shorter by 0 bases, with the junction holding 3 bases beyond the gene matches. Reading the germline V gene gives CDR1 ENHRY and CDR2 SYGVKD. This clone was picked up a small number of times. The antigen it binds to is not known. No much larger clone exists at a distance of one base, and base qualities are not known. Sequenced material: CD4+ or CD8+ T cells sorted from blood, taken in a trial of the OX40 agonist ivuxolimab. The V and J segments used are TRBV10-3 and TRBJ2-7, with TRBD1 identical over 8 junction bases. The receptor was isolated from an adult with an advanced solid tumor such as melanoma, head and neck, liver or kidney cancer. The nucleotide sequence is given as TGTGCCATCCGGGACAGGCTCTCCTACGAGCAGTACTTC. The encoded protein is CAIRDRLSYEQYF.